The rows below give T cell receptor beta chains drawn from one sample of a study of a mutant IDH1 vaccine in newly diagnosed glioma. For these receptors, no antigen is known. Sequencing used immunoSEQ multiplex PCR; TCRdb keeps in-frame clones, though not all of them. This sample has approximately 60,000 clones, with 87% found just once. The sample in question was PBMCs, obtained from a glioma patient whose treatment included an IDH1 peptide vaccine. Receptors originate from a man in his forties with glioma. The CDR3 runs from the conserved cysteine through the conserved F or W. A D gene is named only where the DNA matches it firmly. A clone size is listed for some rows: how often the clone was seen (once, few, many), or a class if it is expanded.

len,j_gene,abundance,d_gene,v_gene,CDR3nt,CDR3aa
17,TRBJ2-5,.,TRBD2,TRBV9,TGTGCCAGCAGCGTTGGACTAGCGGGGGGGGGACAAGAGACCCAGTACTTC,CASSVGLAGGGQETQYF
15,TRBJ1-4,.,.,TRBV25-1,TGTGCCAGCAGTGAACCAGGGGCAGGGAGTGAAAAACTGTTTTTT,CASSEPGAGSEKLFF
22,TRBJ2-5,.,TRBD2,TRBV4-2,TGTGCCAGCAGCCAAGATTCCGCCCGAGGACTAGCGGGAGGAGGGTACCAAGAGACCCAGTACTTC,CASSQDSARGLAGGGYQETQYF
15,TRBJ2-7,.,TRBD1,TRBV19,TGTGCCAGTAGTATAAGCGGACAGGGTGTCCACGAGCAGTACTTC,CASSISGQGVHEQYF
16,TRBJ2-5,.,TRBD1,TRBV19,TGTGCCAGTAGGAGCTGGGGACAGACCAACCAAGAGACCCAGTACTTC,CASRSWGQTNQETQYF
16,TRBJ2-7,.,TRBD2,TRBV4-3,TGCGCCAGCAGCCAAGATTGGCTAGCGGGAGTCCACGAGCAGTACTTC,CASSQDWLAGVHEQYF
14,TRBJ2-7,.,TRBD1,TRBV19,TGTGCCAGTAGTATGGGACAGTACAGATACGAGCAGTACTTC,CASSMGQYRYEQYF
15,TRBJ2-7,.,.,TRBV10-3,TGTGCCATCAGTGTGGCGGGGGCAGAAGCCTACGAGCAGTACTTC,CAISVAGAEAYEQYF
16,TRBJ2-1,.,.,TRBV5-1,TGCGCCAGCAGCGAGGACGTCCTGAGCTCCTACAATGAGCAGTTCTTC,CASSEDVLSSYNEQFF
11,TRBJ2-5,.,.,TRBV2,TGTGCCAGCAGTGTTGAAGAGACCCAGTACTTC,CASSVEETQYF
15,TRBJ2-4,.,.,TRBV5-1,TGCGCCAGCAGCAGAGATACAGGGGCCAAAAACATTCAGTACTTC,CASSRDTGAKNIQYF
17,TRBJ1-5,.,.,TRBV2,TGTGCCAGCAGAGCGGATGTTTCGGGCCATAGCAATCAGCCCCAGCATTTT,CASRADVSGHSNQPQHF
15,TRBJ2-7,.,TRBD2,TRBV27,TGTGCCAGCAGTTTATATAGCGGGGGACACTACGAGCAGTACTTC,CASSLYSGGHYEQYF
16,TRBJ2-7,.,TRBD1,TRBV7-9,TGTGCCAGCAGCCCCACCGGGACAGAACATCTTACGAAGCAGTACTTC,CASSPTGTEHLTKQYF
18,TRBJ2-4,.,.,TRBV4-1,TGCGCCAGCAGCCAAGTTGTGGCCCCGGCCCCCACAAAATACATTCAGTACTTC,CASSQVVAPAPTKYIQYF
14,TRBJ2-3,.,.,TRBV4-1,TGCGCCAGCAGCCACGCGGAAGTCACAGATACGCAGTATTTT,CASSHAEVTDTQYF
16,TRBJ1-1,.,TRBD1,TRBV6-5,TGTGCCAGCAGTTACTCGGGTTACAGGGGGAACACTGAAGCTTTCTTT,CASSYSGYRGNTEAFF
13,TRBJ2-7,.,.,TRBV27,TGTGCCAGCAGTATTTTACCTAGGGACGAGCAGTACTTC,CASSILPRDEQYF
18,TRBJ2-5,.,.,TRBV4-3,TGCGCCAGCAGCCAAGATATTCACGATGAACTCCCTCAAGAGACCCAGTACTTC,CASSQDIHDELPQETQYF
13,TRBJ2-1,.,TRBD2,TRBV7-2,TGTGCCAGCAGCTCCCGGACTAGCGGGAGGAAGTTCTTC,CASSSRTSGRKFF
14,TRBJ2-5,.,.,TRBV13,TGTGCCAGCAGCTTAGGCAAAGGGGCTGGGACCCAGTACTTC,CASSLGKGAGTQYF
14,TRBJ2-3,.,.,TRBV27,TGTGCCAGCTCGACGTGGGATTCCCCAGATACGCAGTATTTT,CASSTWDSPDTQYF
17,TRBJ1-1,once,.,TRBV7-9,TGTGCCAGCAGCTTAGCCGGTGTGGGCAGGGAAGGGACTGAAGCTTTCTTT,CASSLAGVGREGTEAFF
16,TRBJ2-5,.,.,TRBV4-3,TGCGCCAGCAGCCAAGTCGGGCAGGGGCTTGGGGAGACCCAGTACTTC,CASSQVGQGLGETQYF
11,TRBJ2-7,.,TRBD2,TRBV6-6,TGTGCCAGCAGTTGGGGGGGCGAGCAGTACTTC,CASSWGGEQYF
14,TRBJ1-1,.,TRBD1,TRBV29-1,TGCAGCGTTGAGCGGGACAGGGGGCGGACTGAAGCTTTCTTT,CSVERDRGRTEAFF
16,TRBJ2-1,.,.,TRBV1,TGCACCAGCAGCCGGATACCCGGGACCTACGTCAATGAGCAGTTCTTC,CTSSRIPGTYVNEQFF
15,TRBJ1-2,.,.,TRBV27,TGTGCCAGCAGTCCCCTTAGATCCTACGGCTATGGCTACACCTTC,CASSPLRSYGYGYTF
12,TRBJ1-3,once,TRBD1,TRBV10-3,TGTGCCATCAGCGGACAGGCGAACACCATATATTTT,CAISGQANTIYF
16,TRBJ2-2,.,.,TRBV6-6,TGTGCCAGCAGTTACTCGAGGGGTCTGGATACCGGGGAGCTGTTTTTT,CASSYSRGLDTGELFF
16,TRBJ2-2,once,.,TRBV15,TGTGCCACCAGCAGAGATTACGGGGTGAACACCGGGGAGCTGTTTTTT,CATSRDYGVNTGELFF
13,TRBJ2-7,.,.,TRBV6-5,TGTGCCAGCAGTTACGGGGGAACCCACGAGCAGTACTTC,CASSYGGTHEQYF
16,TRBJ2-7,.,TRBD2,TRBV13,TGTGCCAGCAGCTCGGAGGGGACTAGCGGCTCCTACGAGCAGTACTTC,CASSSEGTSGSYEQYF
15,TRBJ2-1,.,TRBD1,TRBV6-6,TGTGCCAGCAGCTTAACAGGGGTAGGGTGGAATGAGCAGTTCTTC,CASSLTGVGWNEQFF
13,TRBJ1-1,.,TRBD1,TRBV6-1,TGTGCCAGCAGTCTCAGGGGGGGCACTGAAGCTTTCTTT,CASSLRGGTEAFF
15,TRBJ2-1,.,TRBD2,TRBV19,TGTGCCAGTAGTATGCGGGGACTAGCGGGTTATGAGCAGTTCTTC,CASSMRGLAGYEQFF
14,TRBJ2-5,.,.,TRBV5-4,TGTGCCAGCAGCCCGGGGGGACAAGAAGAGACCCAGTACTTC,CASSPGGQEETQYF
11,TRBJ2-7,.,.,TRBV5-1,TGCGCCAGCAGCGAACAGGGCTCGCAGTACTTC,CASSEQGSQYF
14,TRBJ1-1,once,.,TRBV5-1,TGCGCCAGCACCCGGGAGCGGGGGAACACTGAAGCTTTCTTT,CASTRERGNTEAFF
12,TRBJ2-5,once,.,TRBV5-6,TGTGCCAGCAGCTTACTTCAAGAGACCCAGTACTTC,CASSLLQETQYF
11,TRBJ2-2,.,.,TRBV2,TGTGCCAGCGGCCGGCAGGGCCCTATGTTTTTT,CASGRQGPMFF
13,TRBJ1-5,few,TRBD1,TRBV18,TGTGCCAGCTCAGGACAGGACAATCAGCCCCAGCATTTT,CASSGQDNQPQHF
10,TRBJ1-1,.,.,TRBV30,TGTGCCTGGAGTGTACTATGGGCTTTCTTT,CAWSVLWAFF
14,TRBJ1-2,.,TRBD1,TRBV6-6,TGTGCCAGCAGTCGGGGACAGGGAAGCTATGGCTACACCTTC,CASSRGQGSYGYTF
15,TRBJ2-5,.,TRBD2,TRBV5-1,TGCGCCAGCAGCCGTACGACTAGCGGGCAAGAGACCCAGTACTTC,CASSRTTSGQETQYF
16,TRBJ2-1,.,TRBD2,TRBV7-2,TGTGCCAGCACCCTTACCCTAGCGGGAGGACGGGGGGAGCAGTTCTTC,CASTLTLAGGRGEQFF
14,TRBJ2-7,.,TRBD2,TRBV5-1,TGCGCCAGCAGCTCTAGCGGGTACTCCTACGAGCAGTACTTC,CASSSSGYSYEQYF
13,TRBJ2-7,.,TRBD1,TRBV6-5,TGTGCCACGACAACAGGGGACTCCTACGAGCAGTACTTC,CATTTGDSYEQYF
14,TRBJ1-2,.,.,TRBV14,TGTGCCAGCAGCCCGAGGCCCGGGGGATATGGCTACACCTTC,CASSPRPGGYGYTF
14,TRBJ2-7,.,TRBD2,TRBV7-9,TGTGCCAGCAGCTTAGCCGGGACTAGCTACGAGCAGTACTTC,CASSLAGTSYEQYF
16,TRBJ2-5,.,.,TRBV7-8,TGTGCCAGCAGCCCGAGTTCTGGGAGGGGGCAAGAGACCCAGTACTTC,CASSPSSGRGQETQYF
18,TRBJ2-7,.,TRBD2,TRBV4-1,TGCGCCAGCAGCCAAATCGGACTAGCGGGAGGGCGAGCCTACGAGCAGTACTTC,CASSQIGLAGGRAYEQYF
15,TRBJ2-1,.,.,TRBV5-6,TGTGCCAGCAGCTTTGGGCTAACAAGCTACAATGAGCAGTTCTTC,CASSFGLTSYNEQFF